This TCR beta chain emerged from a study of cytotoxic CD8 clonotypes in ibrutinib-treated CLL. Study background: Responses comprised around 24 partial and 2 complete; at median around 6 years, roughly 15 remained remitted and about twelve progressed. Study-wide results and caveats: Public clonotypes (which were uncommon) either contracted or remained stable on treatment. Higher clonality was seen at ibrutinib response and a return toward baseline at progression.

Sequencing used immunoSEQ multiplex PCR; TCRdb keeps in-frame clones, though not all of them. The table records around 200,000 clones, roughly 73% of them present only once. CDR3 length equals 14 residues. Trimming left V 1 base short and J 2 bases short, with 7 bases between. Germline V lookup: CDR1 MGHRA, CDR2 YSYEKL. A remark on this clone: The target antigen is unknown.

This specimen was PBMCs, taken after 12 months of ibrutinib treatment. This clonotype originated in a human donor with chronic lymphocytic leukemia. This chain joins TRBV4-1 and TRBJ2-3; TRBD2 is a possible D gene (6 bases). CDR3 nucleotides: TGCGCCAGCAGCCAAGGGACTAACACAGATACGCAGTATTTT. Translating gives CASSQGTNTDTQYF.